This TCR beta chain was documented in a study of CD8+ T cells in alopecia areata. Overall study context: Treatment comprised oral tofacitinib, 5 to 10 mg twice daily, in treated patients. General observations from the study: Tofacitinib significantly decreased scalp clonality and expanded CD8+ clones among top 100. Lesional scalp, especially alopecia totalis/universalis, showed higher clonality than normal scalp. Normal skin's resident alphabeta T cells are sequenced alongside lesional scalp T cells.

Sequencing templates came from extracted RNA that was reverse transcribed into cDNA. The repertoire was sequenced with immunoSEQ multiplex PCR; TCRdb's copy has only in-frame clones and lacks some. The repertoire holds some 170,000 clones, with about 61% as singletons. Documented treatment: oral pan-JAK inhibitor, 5-10 mg twice daily. The junction had 8 bases not matched to a gene; V was cut back by 5 bases and J by 4 bases. The V gene's germline CDR1 is LNHDA and CDR2 SQIVND (reference sequence). The CDR3 has 16 amino acids. This clone was seen more than once but under ten times. As yet, its antigen is unknown.

This sample comprised CD4+ T cells sorted from blood, obtained at week 56, from a patient treated with tofacitinib. This clonotype originated in a human donor with alopecia areata. V usage is TRBV19 and J usage is TRBJ2-2, with 9 nucleotides matching TRBD2. The CDR3 loop reads CASSSRGGLSTGELFF. The CDR3 region has the DNA TGTGCCAGTAGTTCGCGGGGGGGCCTGAGCACCGGGGAGCTGTTTTTT.